This TCR beta chain stems from a study of vaccination and CD4 T cells after COVID-19. Study in general: Stimuli were overlapping spike peptide pools of SARS-CoV-2 and three common cold coronaviruses (HCoV-NL63, HCoV-OC43, HCoV-229E). Regarding the study as a whole: Researchers report that 304 of 307 vaccine-specific clones in convalescent patients proved spike mono-reactive.

Remarks on this clonotype: The antigen is unknown.

The treatment denotes: roughly ten-day PBMC culture with coronavirus spike peptide pools or control peptides (ViraFEST assay). ViraFEST relied on peptide pools to expand antigen-specific T cells; the TCRs were sequenced afterward. Fresh IL-2 medium replaced half the culture medium on days 3 and 7. Sequenced with the Oncomine TCR Beta short-read assay was DNA taken from cultured CD4+ T cells. Each CDR3 protein gets one entry after TCRdb re-called the PCR reads with MiXCR. There are around 18,000 distinct CDR3 sequences in the sample; less than 70% occur only once, and 6% to 7.5% lies in the top ten. The clonotype originates from a human donor who had recovered from COVID-19. The sample comprised CD4+ T cells from blood, cultured in vitro.

CDR3 nucleotide sequence: TGTGCCAGCAGTGAAGGGTCTAGCGGGAGGGGTACGCAGTATTTT. It specifies CASSEGSSGRGTQYF. The V gene is TRBV2, the J gene TRBJ2-3, with 12 nucleotides matching TRBD2. V was pared by 1 base and J by 8 bases, with 4 bases of the junction left unmatched. CDR3 length: 15 amino acids. CDR1 is SNHLY and CDR2 is FYNNEI in the germline V gene.